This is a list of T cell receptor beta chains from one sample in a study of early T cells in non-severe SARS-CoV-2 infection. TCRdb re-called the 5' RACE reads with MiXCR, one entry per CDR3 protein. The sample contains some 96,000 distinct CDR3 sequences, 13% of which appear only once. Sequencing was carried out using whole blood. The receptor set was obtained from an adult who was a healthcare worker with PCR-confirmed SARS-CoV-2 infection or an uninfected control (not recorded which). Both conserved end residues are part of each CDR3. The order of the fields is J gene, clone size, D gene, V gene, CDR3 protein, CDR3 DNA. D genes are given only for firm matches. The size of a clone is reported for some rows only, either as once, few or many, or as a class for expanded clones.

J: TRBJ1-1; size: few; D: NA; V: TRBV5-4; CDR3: CASMKEMNTEAFF; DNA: TGTGCCAGCATGAAGGAGATGAACACTGAAGCTTTCTTT
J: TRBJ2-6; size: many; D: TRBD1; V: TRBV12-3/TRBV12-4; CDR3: CASRGRGQARGANVLTF; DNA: TGTGCCAGCAGGGGAAGGGGACAGGCACGCGGGGCCAACGTCCTGACTTTC
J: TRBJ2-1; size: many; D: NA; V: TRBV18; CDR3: CASSPRVSYNEQFF; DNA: TGTGCCAGCTCACCAAGAGTATCCTACAATGAGCAGTTCTTC
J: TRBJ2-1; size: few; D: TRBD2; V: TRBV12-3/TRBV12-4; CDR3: CASSDGTNNEQFF; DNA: TGTGCCAGCAGTGACGGGACTAATAATGAGCAGTTCTTC
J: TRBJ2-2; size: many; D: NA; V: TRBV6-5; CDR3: CASSSQGHPTGELFF; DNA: TGTGCCAGCAGTTCGCAGGGACACCCCACCGGGGAGCTGTTTTTT
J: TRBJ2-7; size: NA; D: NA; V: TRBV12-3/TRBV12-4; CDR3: CASSSKEGTEQYF; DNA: TGTGCCAGCAGTTCCAAAGAAGGGACAGAGCAGTACTTC
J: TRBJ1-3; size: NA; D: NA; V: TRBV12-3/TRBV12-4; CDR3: CASRISGTTGNTIYF; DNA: TGTGCCAGCAGAATATCCGGGACAACCGGAAACACCATATATTTT
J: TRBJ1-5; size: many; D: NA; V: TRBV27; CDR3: CASSLSPNQPQHF; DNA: TGTGCCAGCAGTCTGAGCCCCAATCAGCCCCAGCATTTT
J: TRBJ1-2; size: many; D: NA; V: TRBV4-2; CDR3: CASSQDVGSNYGYTF; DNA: TGTGCCAGCAGCCAAGATGTGGGATCTAACTATGGCTACACCTTC
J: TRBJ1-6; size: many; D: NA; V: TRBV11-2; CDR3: CASSLVAGMASPLHF; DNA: TGTGCCAGCAGCTTAGTGGCAGGGATGGCTTCACCCCTCCACTTT
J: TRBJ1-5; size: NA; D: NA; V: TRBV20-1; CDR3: CSVTGGVRGNQPQHF; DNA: TGCAGTGTCACGGGTGGGGTAAGGGGAAATCAGCCCCAGCATTTT
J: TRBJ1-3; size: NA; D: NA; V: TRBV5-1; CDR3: CASSLVTSGVPGNTIYF; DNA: TGCGCCAGCAGCTTGGTGACATCTGGTGTTCCTGGAAACACCATATATTTT
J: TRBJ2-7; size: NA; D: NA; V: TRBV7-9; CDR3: CASSSAIGPTYEQYF; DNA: TGTGCCAGCAGCTCAGCGATAGGACCCACCTACGAGCAGTACTTC
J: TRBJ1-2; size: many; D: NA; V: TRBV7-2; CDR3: CASKRVKKDF; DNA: TGTGCCAGCAAGAGGGTAAAAAAGGACTTC
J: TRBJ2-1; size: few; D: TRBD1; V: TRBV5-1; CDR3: CASSLGRDRVRNEQFF; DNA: TGCGCCAGCAGCTTGGGGCGGGACAGGGTGAGAAATGAGCAGTTCTTC
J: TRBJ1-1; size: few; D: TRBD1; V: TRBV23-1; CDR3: CASSLPGGADTEAFF; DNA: TGCGCCAGCAGTCTCCCAGGGGGGGCGGACACTGAAGCTTTCTTT
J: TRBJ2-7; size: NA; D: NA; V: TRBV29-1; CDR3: CSVEVGGRYEQYF; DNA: TGCAGCGTTGAGGTCGGGGGGCGCTACGAGCAGTACTTC
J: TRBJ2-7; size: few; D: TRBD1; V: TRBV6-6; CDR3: CASSLRDRPYEQYF; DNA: TGTGCCAGCAGTTTACGGGACAGGCCCTACGAGCAGTACTTC
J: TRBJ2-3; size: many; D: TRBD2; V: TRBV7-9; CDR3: CASSLIMGLALDTQYF; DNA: TGTGCCAGCAGCTTAATTATGGGACTAGCATTAGATACGCAGTATTTT
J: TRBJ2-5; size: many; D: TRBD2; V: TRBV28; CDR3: CASSPAGGRETQYF; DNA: TGTGCCAGCAGTCCGGCGGGGGGGCGCGAGACCCAGTACTTC
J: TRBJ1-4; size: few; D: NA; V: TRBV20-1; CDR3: CSAIFTEKLFF; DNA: TGCAGTGCTATCTTCACTGAAAAACTGTTTTTT
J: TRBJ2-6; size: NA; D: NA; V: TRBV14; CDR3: CASSHPVRAAGANVLTF; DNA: TGTGCCAGCAGCCACCCGGTGAGGGCTGCCGGGGCCAACGTCCTGACTTTC
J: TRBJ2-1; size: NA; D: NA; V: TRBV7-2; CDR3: CASSLVPNNEQFF; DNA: TGTGCCAGCAGCTTAGTCCCAAACAATGAGCAGTTCTTC
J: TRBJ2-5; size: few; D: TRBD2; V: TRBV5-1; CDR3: CASSFRQGGETQYF; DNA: TGCGCCAGCAGCTTTCGCCAGGGAGGGGAGACCCAGTACTTC
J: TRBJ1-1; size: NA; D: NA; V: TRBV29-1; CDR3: CSVQVNTEAFF; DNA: TGCAGCGTTCAGGTGAACACTGAAGCTTTCTTT
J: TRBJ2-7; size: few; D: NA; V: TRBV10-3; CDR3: CAISESDNEQYF; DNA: TGTGCCATCAGTGAGTCAGATAACGAGCAGTACTTC
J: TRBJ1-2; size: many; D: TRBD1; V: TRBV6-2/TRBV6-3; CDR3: CASSYWDRGVRRGYTF; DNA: TGTGCCAGCAGTTACTGGGACAGGGGGGTTCGTCGCGGCTACACCTTC
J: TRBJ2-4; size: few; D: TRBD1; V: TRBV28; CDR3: CASSLFQGTGGRKNIQYF; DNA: TGTGCCAGCAGTTTATTTCAGGGGACAGGGGGTCGGAAAAACATTCAGTACTTC
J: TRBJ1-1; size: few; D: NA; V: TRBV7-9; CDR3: CASSVGGWHTEAFF; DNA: TGTGCCAGCAGCGTAGGTGGATGGCACACTGAAGCTTTCTTT
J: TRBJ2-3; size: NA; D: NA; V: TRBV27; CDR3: CASSLTGRFTSTDTQYF; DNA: TGTGCCAGCAGTTTGACAGGAAGATTTACTAGCACAGATACGCAGTATTTT
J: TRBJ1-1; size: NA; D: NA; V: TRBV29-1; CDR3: CSVGRGATEAFF; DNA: TGCAGCGTTGGGAGGGGAGCAACTGAAGCTTTCTTT
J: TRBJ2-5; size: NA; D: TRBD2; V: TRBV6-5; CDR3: CASRSGGLAQETQYF; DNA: TGTGCCAGCAGGTCCGGGGGACTAGCCCAAGAGACCCAGTACTTC
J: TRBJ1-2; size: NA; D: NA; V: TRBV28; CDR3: CASSLGVANYGYTF; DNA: TGTGCCAGCAGTTTGGGGGTAGCTAACTATGGCTACACCTTC
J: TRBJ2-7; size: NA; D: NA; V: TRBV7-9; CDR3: CASSLARVSYEQYF; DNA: TGTGCCAGCAGCTTAGCGAGGGTTAGCTACGAGCAGTACTTC
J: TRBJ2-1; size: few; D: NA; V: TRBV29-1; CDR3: CSVDLGGSEQFF; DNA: TGCAGCGTTGATCTAGGGGGAAGTGAGCAGTTCTTC
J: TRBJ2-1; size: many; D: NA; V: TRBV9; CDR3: CASSAGAIRVDSSYNEQFF; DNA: TGTGCCAGCAGCGCCGGAGCCATCAGGGTGGATAGCTCCTACAATGAGCAGTTCTTC
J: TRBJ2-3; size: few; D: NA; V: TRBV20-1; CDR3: CSARVGAAGTDTQYF; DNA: TGCAGTGCTAGAGTAGGAGCCGCGGGCACAGATACGCAGTATTTT
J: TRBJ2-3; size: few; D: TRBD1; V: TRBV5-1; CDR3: CASSLRTGRDTQYF; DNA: TGCGCCAGCAGCTTACGGACAGGCCGGGATACGCAGTATTTT
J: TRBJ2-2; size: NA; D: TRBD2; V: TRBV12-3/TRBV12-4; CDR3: CASRGLAGALFF; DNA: TGTGCCAGCAGGGGACTAGCGGGGGCCCTGTTTTTT
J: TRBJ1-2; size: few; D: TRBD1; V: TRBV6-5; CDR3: CASSTPFRQGSNYGYTF; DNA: TGTGCCAGCAGCACCCCTTTCCGACAGGGATCTAACTATGGCTACACCTTC
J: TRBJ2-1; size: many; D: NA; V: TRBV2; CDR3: CASSHGFQTNEQFF; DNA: TGTGCCAGCAGCCACGGATTTCAGACCAATGAGCAGTTCTTC
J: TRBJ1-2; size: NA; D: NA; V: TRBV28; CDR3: CANRGGYGYTF; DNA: TGTGCCAACCGGGGAGGCTATGGCTACACCTTC
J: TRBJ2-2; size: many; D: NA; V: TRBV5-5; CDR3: CASSLFPQKVMGGELFF; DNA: TGTGCCAGCAGCTTGTTTCCTCAAAAAGTAATGGGCGGGGAGCTGTTTTTT
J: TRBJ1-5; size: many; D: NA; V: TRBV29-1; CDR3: CSVASGVGQPQHF; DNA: TGCAGCGTTGCCTCAGGGGTGGGACAGCCCCAGCATTTT
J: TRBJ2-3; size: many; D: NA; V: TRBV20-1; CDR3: CSATAWGGQYF; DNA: TGCAGTGCCACAGCCTGGGGCGGGCAGTATTTT
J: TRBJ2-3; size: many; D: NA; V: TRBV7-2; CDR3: CASRGRDTQYF; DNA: TGTGCCAGCAGGGGACGGGATACGCAGTATTTT
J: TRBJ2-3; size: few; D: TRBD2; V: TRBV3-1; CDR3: CASSPTPRGGRTDTQYF; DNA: TGTGCCAGCAGCCCAACTCCGCGGGGGGGCCGAACAGATACGCAGTATTTT
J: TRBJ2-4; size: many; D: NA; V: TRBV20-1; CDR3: CSAGRDPTYQYF; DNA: TGCAGTGCTGGCCGGGACCCCACTTATCAGTACTTC
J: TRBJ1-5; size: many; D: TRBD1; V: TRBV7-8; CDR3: CASSSTGDLSNQPQHF; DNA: TGTGCCAGCAGCTCGACAGGGGACCTTAGCAATCAGCCCCAGCATTTT
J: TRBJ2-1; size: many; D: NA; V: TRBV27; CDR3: CASSHSGPGSYNEQFF; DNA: TGTGCCAGCAGCCATAGCGGTCCCGGCTCCTACAATGAGCAGTTCTTC
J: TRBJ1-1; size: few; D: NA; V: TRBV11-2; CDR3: CASSWAVGTEAFF; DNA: TGTGCCAGCAGCTGGGCAGTTGGGACTGAAGCTTTCTTT
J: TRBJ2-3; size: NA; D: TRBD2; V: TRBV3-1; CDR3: CASSQRHSAGGYDTQYF; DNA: TGTGCCAGCAGCCAAAGACATTCTGCGGGGGGTTACGATACGCAGTATTTT
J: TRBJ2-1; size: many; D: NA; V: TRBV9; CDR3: CASSVESGAPYNEQFF; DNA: TGTGCCAGCAGCGTTGAATCTGGGGCCCCGTACAATGAGCAGTTCTTC
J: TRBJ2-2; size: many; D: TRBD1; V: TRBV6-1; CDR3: CASTGQGGTGELFF; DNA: TGTGCCAGCACGGGACAGGGGGGGACCGGGGAGCTGTTTTTT